What follows are 28 T cell receptor beta chains derived from one specimen sequenced in a study of shared clonotypes between healthy human individuals. Sequencing used immunoSEQ multiplex PCR; TCRdb keeps in-frame clones, though not all of them. The table lists about 470,000 clones, 70% to 80% of them singletons, with around 13% in the top ten. Sequencing was performed on PBMCs. The receptors shown here come from a woman between 40 and 55 years old in good health. Some clones in this sample may be carry-over from other donors' samples.

V and J are TRBV28 and TRBJ1-4; D gene ambiguous. V was trimmed by 4 bases and J by 0 bases, leaving 6 bases between them. This CDR3 has 14 residues. Germline lookup yields CDR1 MDHEN and CDR2 SYDVKM. As DNA, the CDR3 is TGTGCCAGCAGTTCCGGAGCAACTAATGAAAAACTGTTTTTT. This sequence encodes CASSSGATNEKLFF.

This chain connects TRBV10-3 to TRBJ2-5, with TRBD2 as a possible D gene (5 bases). Germline V gene sequence: CDR1 ENHRY, CDR2 SYGVKD. The V end lost 0 bases, the J end lost 5 bases, and 10 bases lay between the germline ends. The CDR3 consists of 14 residues. The CDR3, as DNA: TGTGCCATCAGTGAGTCCGGGGATGTGGAGACCCAGTACTTC. Its protein product is CAISESGDVETQYF.

The chain employs TRBV2 and TRBJ2-6; possibly TRBD1 or TRBD2 for D (5 bases each). Germline V lookup: CDR1 SNHLY, CDR2 FYNNEI. With 8 bases removed from V and 2 bases from J, the gap between germline ends came to 13 bases. This CDR3 region has 15 residues. CDR3 sequence: CASLGDLAGANVLTF. The CDR3 coding sequence is TGTGCCAGCTTGGGGGATCTGGCTGGGGCCAACGTCCTGACTTTC.

A single count supports this clone. The V call is TRBV2, the J call TRBJ1-4; D not certain. Looked up from germline, CDR1 is SNHLY and CDR2 is FYNNEI. V was trimmed by 2 bases and J by 5 bases, leaving 6 bases between them. The length of the CDR3 is 13 residues. The CDR3 here is CASSERRNEKLFF. The CDR3 DNA reads TGTGCCAGCAGTGAAAGACGGAATGAAAAACTGTTTTTT.

The CDR3 region has the DNA TGCGCCAGCAGCTTGGAACAGAACTACGAGCAGTACTTC. Protein sequence: CASSLEQNYEQYF. The chain has TRBV5-1 and TRBJ2-7; D remains unclear. The CDR3 runs to 13 residues. V gave up 0 bases and J gave up 3 bases, with 7 bases separating them. Germline assignment: CDR1 SGHRS and CDR2 YFSETQ.

The chain employs TRBV19 and TRBJ2-1; 8 bases match TRBD2. Losses at the gene ends were 3 bases for V and 8 bases for J; bases not matched to a gene: 9. Germline V gene lookup returns CDR1 LNHDA and CDR2 SQIVND (reference sequence). CDR3 length equals 15 residues. The CDR3 DNA is TGTGCCAGTAGTATCCAGCGGGAGTCTCGTCATGAGCAGTTCTTC. The encoded protein is CASSIQRESRHEQFF.

The V and J genes are TRBV6-1 and TRBJ2-7; 8 bases map to TRBD1. The CDR3 runs 15 residues. The germline V gene has CDR1 MNHNS and CDR2 SASEGT. V shed 10 bases and J 4 bases; nucleotides not matched to a gene: 15. The CDR3 DNA follows: TGTGCCACGCTTGGGGAAGACAGGGGCTGGTACGAGCAGTACTTC. This encodes CATLGEDRGWYEQYF.

The chain couples TRBV18 to TRBJ1-1; 9 bases agree with TRBD1. The germline V gene encodes CDR1 KGHSH and CDR2 LQKENI. V shed 2 bases and J 1 base; nucleotides not matched to a gene: 8. CDR3 length: 17 amino acids. This CDR3 reads CASSPKIPGQGNTEAFF. Here the CDR3 DNA reads TGTGCCAGCTCACCAAAAATACCGGGACAGGGGAACACTGAAGCTTTCTTT.

This rearrangement joins TRBV9 to TRBJ2-1, with D perhaps TRBD2 (5 bases). Germline V gives CDR1 SGDLS, CDR2 YYNGEE. V lost 0 bases and J lost 4, with 8 bases in between. This CDR3 is built from 14 residues. The CDR3 nucleotides read TGTGCCAGCAGCGTAGCGGGAATTTACAATGAGCAGTTCTTC. Its translation: CASSVAGIYNEQFF.

The chain couples TRBV4-3 to TRBJ1-4; TRBD1 matches at 7 bases. The CDR3 totals 14 residues. V lost 1 base, J lost 8 bases, and 4 bases stayed unmatched. Per germline, CDR1 LGHNA and CDR2 YSLEER. CDR3: CASSQVQGDEKLFF. The CDR3, as DNA: TGCGCCAGCAGCCAAGTTCAGGGGGACGAAAAACTGTTTTTT.

This clone was seen only a few times. The gene calls are TRBV5-1 and TRBJ1-5, with 7 bases identical to TRBD1. There are 15 residues in the CDR3. The V gene's germline CDR1 is SGHRS and CDR2 YFSETQ. Trimming at V came to 5 bases and at J to 3 bases, leaving 8 bases not matched to a gene. CDR3 sequence: CASRGGTDINQPQHF. In DNA, the CDR3 is TGCGCCAGCAGGGGAGGGACAGACATCAATCAGCCCCAGCATTTT. Combining the CDR3 with reference TRBV5-1 and TRBJ1-5 gives the whole variable domain KAGVTQTPRYLIKTRGQQVTLSCSPISGHRSVSWYQQTPGQGLQFLFEYFSETQRNKGNFPGRFSGRQFSNSRSEMNVSTLELGDSALYLCASRGGTDINQPQHFGDGTRLSIL.

The chain combines TRBV5-4 with TRBJ1-1, with D possibly being TRBD1 (6 bases). CDR1 is SGHNT, CDR2 YYREEE, per germline (reference sequence). Trimming cost V 1 base and J 0 bases, with 13 bases left between them. The CDR3 has 16 residues. CDR3 in DNA: TGTGCCAGCAGCTTGCCGGGGGCAGGAGTGAACACTGAAGCTTTCTTT. It codes for CASSLPGAGVNTEAFF.

The gene calls are TRBV2 and TRBJ2-3; perhaps TRBD2 as D (5 bases). Germline CDR1 SNHLY, CDR2 FYNNEI. Trimming took 7 bases from V and 0 from J, leaving 17 bases between them. The CDR3 covers 16 residues. The CDR3 protein is CASTRLGELSTDTQYF. The CDR3 nucleotides read TGTGCCAGCACCAGACTTGGGGAGCTGAGCACAGATACGCAGTATTTT.

The chain combines TRBV18 with TRBJ2-5; D is uncertain. The CDR3 loop spans 14 amino acids. CDR1 is KGHSH and CDR2 is LQKENI in the germline V gene. Trimming left V 0 bases short and J 5 bases short, with 10 bases between. The CDR3 nucleotides read TGTGCCAGCTCACCACCGGAGTTAGTGGAGACCCAGTACTTC. Amino acid sequence: CASSPPELVETQYF.

The chain recombines TRBV5-1 with TRBJ1-2; 7 bases align to TRBD1. CDR1 and CDR2 (germline): SGHRS, YFSETQ. J gave up 9 bases and V 2 bases, and 13 bases lay outside the gene matches. The CDR3 is made up of 15 amino acids. The CDR3 protein is CASSFDRVSGESYTF. CDR3 sequence (DNA): TGCGCCAGCAGCTTTGACAGGGTTAGTGGGGAAAGCTACACCTTC.

V gene TRBV5-1 combines with J gene TRBJ2-2; D tentatively fits TRBD1 or TRBD2 (5 bases each). V gave up 4 bases and J gave up 7 bases, with 20 bases separating them. There are 16 residues in the CDR3. In germline, CDR1 is SGHRS, CDR2 YFSETQ. DNA for the CDR3: TGCGCCAGCAGCCTGGTGCGCCCCGGGGACGGCGGGGAGCTGTTTTTT. Translating gives CASSLVRPGDGGELFF.

This sequence joins TRBV30 and TRBJ1-1; D not resolved. The CDR3 length is 12 residues. Germline V gene data show CDR1 as GTSNPN and CDR2 as SVGIG (reference sequence). V was clipped by 4 bases and J by 4 bases, with 10 bases between them. CDR3 residues: CAWISMGTEAFF. Written as DNA, the CDR3 is TGTGCCTGGATCTCAATGGGCACTGAAGCTTTCTTT.

This clone came up a few times. The chain joins TRBV19 to TRBJ1-5; 11 nucleotides line up with TRBD1. The CDR3 has 18 residues. The V and J ends lost 9 bases and 0 bases, in that order; junction bases with no gene match: 13. CDR1 is LNHDA and CDR2 is SQIVND in the germline V gene (reference sequence). The CDR3 loop reads CASAPRTGGSNSNQPQHF. Here the CDR3 DNA reads TGTGCCAGCGCCCCGAGGACAGGGGGCAGCAATAGCAATCAGCCCCAGCATTTT.

V and J are TRBV2 and TRBJ1-1; D ambiguous. Trimming left V 7 bases short and J 4 bases short, with 13 bases between. The length of the CDR3 is 13 residues. Germline CDR1 and CDR2: SNHLY and FYNNEI. The CDR3 loop reads CASNLDTGTEAFF. In DNA form, the CDR3 reads TGTGCCAGCAACCTTGACACCGGCACTGAAGCTTTCTTT. The entire variable domain, with the rest obtained from reference TRBV2 and TRBJ1-1, is as follows: EPEVTQTPSHQVTQMGQEVILRCVPISNHLYFYWYRQILGQKVEFLVSFYNNEISEKSEIFDDQFSVERPDGSNFTLKIRSTKLEDSAMYFCASNLDTGTEAFFGQGTRLTVV.

This clone appeared a single time. This rearrangement joins TRBV2 to TRBJ1-4; 8 bases agree with TRBD1. The J segment lost 6 bases and the V segment lost 4 bases, leaving 1 base of the junction unmatched. CDR3 length: 13 residues. Germline CDR1 SNHLY, CDR2 FYNNEI. This CDR3 reads CASSGQGYEKLFF. The CDR3 nucleotides are TGTGCCAGCAGTGGACAGGGGTATGAAAAACTGTTTTTT.

The rearrangement uses TRBV4-3 and TRBJ2-1; 7 bases fit TRBD2. Germline trimming cut 4 bases from V and 2 bases from J; bases unmatched to any gene: 11. The CDR3 is made up of 17 amino acids. The germline gives CDR1 LGHNA, CDR2 YSLEER. The CDR3 DNA reads as TGCGCCAGCAGCCGGCGGAGGGGAGGGTCGACCTACAATGAGCAGTTCTTC. Amino acid sequence: CASSRRRGGSTYNEQFF.

This clone has only one observation. A far larger clone lies a single base away; this is likely a read error. This chain connects TRBV7-2 to TRBJ2-4; D is possibly TRBD1 (6 bases). CDR3 length equals 13 residues. Trimming removed 5 bases from V and 7 bases from J, with 12 bases in between. CDR1 and CDR2 from the germline V gene are SGHTA and FQGNSA. DNA of the CDR3: TGTGCCAGCAGCAACGACAGGCCCAACATTCAGTACTTC. Translated: CASSNDRPNIQYF.

The rearrangement uses TRBV2 and TRBJ2-3; D tentatively fits TRBD1 or TRBD2 (5 bases each). Germline V gene data show CDR1 as SNHLY and CDR2 as FYNNEI. V was clipped by 4 bases and J by 2 bases, with 13 bases between them. CDR3 length equals 15 residues. CDR3 residues: CASSVGGPLTDTQYF. The CDR3 DNA reads TGTGCCAGCAGTGTTGGGGGACCCCTCACAGATACGCAGTATTTT.

The rearrangement links TRBV7-8 to TRBJ2-1; D is uncertain. The length of the CDR3 is 12 residues. The germline CDR1 and CDR2 sequences are SGHVS and FQNEAQ. V was pared by 1 base and J by 8 bases, with 6 bases between. CDR3 DNA: TGTGCCAGCAGCTTAGTTTCAGATGAGCAGTTCTTC. Residues: CASSLVSDEQFF.

This sequence joins TRBV7-6 and TRBJ2-7; D call uncertain. CDR1 and CDR2 (germline): SGHVS, FNYEAQ. The CDR3 is 20 residues long. V was cut by 5 bases and J by 0 bases, with 29 bases left in between. CDR3 sequence (DNA): TGTGCCAGCAGCCTTAGCCGGGCCGAGCAGATTTATTTAAGCTCCTACGAGCAGTACTTC. This gives the protein CASSLSRAEQIYLSSYEQYF.

J is TRBJ1-6 and V is TRBV5-6; no firm D call. The V end lost 1 base, the J end lost 7 bases, and 12 bases lay between the germline ends. Looked up from germline, CDR1 is SGHDT and CDR2 is YYEEEE. CDR3 length: 15 residues. For the CDR3, the DNA is TGTGCCAGCAGCTTGCCGGGGTCAGGAAATTCACCCCTCCACTTT. Translating it yields CASSLPGSGNSPLHF. Together with reference TRBV5-6 and TRBJ1-6, the CDR3 gives the full variable domain: DAGVTQSPTHLIKTRGQQVTLRCSPKSGHDTVSWYQQALGQGPQFIFQYYEEEERQRGNFPDRFSGHQFPNYSSELNVNALLLGDSALYLCASSLPGSGNSPLHFGNGTRLTVT.

CDR3 sequence (DNA): TGTGCCTGGAGTCTTGGGGGGTTGGCAGCTGCTTGGAGGGCCCAGTACTTC. Translating it yields CAWSLGGLAAAWRAQYF. The rearrangement links TRBV30 to TRBJ2-5; weak D call: TRBD2 (6 bases). The V gene lost 2 bases and the J gene lost 9 bases, with 28 bases spanning the gap. The CDR3 spans 17 residues. CDR1 and CDR2 (germline): GTSNPN, SVGIG (reference sequence). Drawing the rest from reference TRBV30 and TRBJ2-5, the complete variable domain is SQTIHQWPATLVQPVGSPLSLECTVEGTSNPNLYWYRQAAGRGLQLLFYSVGIGQISSEVPQNLSASRPQDRQFILSSKKLLLSDSGFYLCAWSLGGLAAAWRAQYFGPGTRLLVL.

This chain connects TRBV7-9 to TRBJ2-5; 7 positions match TRBD1. The length of the CDR3 is 13 residues. Germline CDR1 is SEHNR and CDR2 is FQNEAQ (reference sequence). V lost 3 bases and J lost 4; bases outside the gene matches: 2. Here the CDR3 reads CASSLDRSETQYF. CDR3 DNA sequence: TGTGCCAGCAGCTTGGACAGGTCAGAGACCCAGTACTTC.